The text below deals with one T cell receptor beta chain. The source of the sample is a study of T cell changes during pregnancy in multiple sclerosis. TCRdb's table, derived via immunoSEQ multiplex PCR, lists solely in-frame clones and lacks some. There are fewer than 40,000 clones in the sample; around nine tenths occur only once, and 0.44% lies in the top ten. This CDR3 has 16 residues. From germline, CDR1 is GTSNPN and CDR2 SVGIG (reference sequence). The clonotype originates from a female donor in good health, enrolled as a control in a pregnancy study. The source was CD4+ T cells from peripheral blood mononuclear cells, collected in the second trimester of pregnancy. The chain recombines TRBV30 with TRBJ1-6; no firm D call. Written as DNA, the CDR3 is TGTGCGTGGTCGAGGGAAAAAGCGTCCTATAATTCACCCCTCCACTTT. This sequence encodes CAWSREKASYNSPLHF.